This entry lists 25 T cell receptor beta chains sequenced from one sample in a study of early T cells in non-severe SARS-CoV-2 infection. TCRdb re-called the 5' RACE reads through MiXCR, storing one row per CDR3 protein. The data show tens of thousands of distinct CDR3 sequences, about 17% seen once. Sequencing used whole blood, obtained at baseline. The receptor set was obtained from an adult who was a healthcare worker with PCR-confirmed SARS-CoV-2 infection or an uninfected control (not recorded which).

This clonotype was detected a few times. V usage is TRBV19 and J usage is TRBJ2-2; 9 bases agree with TRBD1. V was pared by 3 bases and J by 5 bases, with 10 bases of the junction left unmatched. CDR3 length: 17 amino acids. Germline V CDR1 and CDR2: LNHDA, SQIVND (reference sequence). In nucleotides, the CDR3 is TGTGCCAGTAGTATTCTCACAGGGGGCCGGAAGACCGGGGAGCTGTTTTTT. It encodes CASSILTGGRKTGELFF. Based on the CDR3 plus reference TRBV19 and TRBJ2-2, the full variable domain is DGGITQSPKYLFRKEGQNVTLSCEQNLNHDAMYWYRQDPGQGLRLIYYSQIVNDFQKGDIAEGYSVSREKKESFPLTVTSAQKNPTAFYLCASSILTGGRKTGELFFGEGSRLTVL.

V is TRBV28 and J is TRBJ2-6; D remains ambiguous. Germline V gives CDR1 MDHEN, CDR2 SYDVKM. The CDR3 sequence is 13 residues long. Trimming pared 10 bases from V and 0 bases from J, leaving 7 bases between. CDR3 coding DNA: TGTGCCACCCGCCTCTCTGGGGCCAACGTCCTGACTTTC. This translates into CATRLSGANVLTF.

This clonotype turned up a few times. The chain carries TRBV2 and TRBJ2-1; the match to TRBD2 covers 9 bases. J lost 6 bases, V lost 5 bases, and 8 bases had no gene match. This CDR3 has 15 amino acids. CDR1 SNHLY and CDR2 FYNNEI come from the germline V gene. Here the CDR3 reads CASSKSLAGFNEQFF. CDR3 nucleotide sequence: TGTGCCAGCAGTAAAAGTCTAGCGGGATTCAATGAGCAGTTCTTC.

In its sample, this clonotype was seen a few times. This chain joins TRBV19 and TRBJ2-3; D gene ambiguous. The V gene's germline CDR1 is LNHDA and CDR2 SQIVND (reference sequence). V lost 3 bases, J lost 6 bases, and 10 bases lay in between. The CDR3 has 13 residues. The CDR3 coding sequence is TGTGCCAGTAGTATTTCCACAGCGGATACGCAGTATTTT. Translated, it gives CASSISTADTQYF. Full variable domain (remainder filled in from reference TRBV19 and TRBJ2-3): DGGITQSPKYLFRKEGQNVTLSCEQNLNHDAMYWYRQDPGQGLRLIYYSQIVNDFQKGDIAEGYSVSREKKESFPLTVTSAQKNPTAFYLCASSISTADTQYFGPGTRLTVL.

This sequence joins TRBV19 and TRBJ2-7; D tentatively reads TRBD1 or TRBD2 (5 bases each). V gave up 0 bases and J gave up 7 bases, with 16 bases separating them. CDR1 and CDR2 from the germline V gene are LNHDA and SQIVND (reference sequence). The CDR3 loop spans 15 amino acids. CDR3 region: CASSIDASGTREQYF. CDR3 coding DNA: TGTGCCAGTAGTATAGACGCCTCCGGGACGAGAGAGCAGTACTTC.

This chain links TRBV20-1 with TRBJ2-3; D gene ambiguous. The germline CDR1 and CDR2 sequences are DFQATT and SNEGSKA (reference sequence). CDR3 length equals 14 residues. V was pared by 6 bases and J by 5 bases, with 18 bases between. CDR3 sequence reads: CSAPSRGLGDTQYF. CDR3 coding DNA: TGCAGTGCACCAAGCAGAGGTTTAGGAGATACGCAGTATTTT.

V usage is TRBV2 and J usage is TRBJ2-2; no definite D call. This CDR3 region has 15 residues. Germline V lookup: CDR1 SNHLY, CDR2 FYNNEI. Trimming pared 4 bases from V and 3 bases from J, leaving 12 bases between. The CDR3 sequence: CASSGPAVDTGELFF. The DNA of the CDR3 is TGTGCCAGCAGTGGGCCGGCGGTGGACACCGGGGAGCTGTTTTTT.

The J gene is TRBJ2-1, the V gene TRBV5-6; D ambiguous. Germline CDR1 is SGHDT and CDR2 is YYEEEE. V was shortened by 2 bases and J by 5 bases, with 11 bases between the two germline ends. The CDR3 is 14 amino acids. CDR3: CASSLLGKHNEQFF. Here the CDR3 DNA reads TGTGCCAGCAGCTTATTGGGGAAGCACAATGAGCAGTTCTTC.

The chain has TRBV7-2 and TRBJ2-1; D not resolved. With 5 bases removed from V and 2 bases from J, the gap between germline ends came to 10 bases. CDR3 size: 14 residues. CDR1 is SGHTA, CDR2 FQGNSA, per germline. CDR3 sequence reads: CASSPDGTYNEQFF. The DNA for the CDR3 is TGTGCCAGCAGCCCGGACGGAACCTACAATGAGCAGTTCTTC.

By share, this clonotype ranks as medium-sized. The genes are TRBV7-9 and TRBJ2-1; a weak D match, TRBD1 (6 bases). CDR1 is SEHNR, CDR2 FQNEAQ, per germline (reference sequence). The CDR3 covers 14 residues. The V end was cut by 5 bases, the J end by 4 bases, with 12 bases between. CDR3 in amino acids: CASSHGTLYNEQFF. CDR3 nucleotides: TGTGCCAGCAGCCACGGGACACTTTACAATGAGCAGTTCTTC.

This chain joins TRBV6-4 and TRBJ1-1, with D possibly matching TRBD1 (5 bases). The CDR3 is 13 amino acids. V was pared by 5 bases and J by 1 base, with 8 bases between. Germline V lookup: CDR1 MRHNA, CDR2 SNTAGT. The chain's CDR3 is CASSKDRNTEAFF. CDR3 coding DNA: TGTGCCAGCAGTAAAGACAGGAACACTGAAGCTTTCTTT.

This clonotype was observed a handful of times. The chain couples TRBV9 to TRBJ1-6, with a possible D match to TRBD1 (5 bases). Germline values: CDR1 SGDLS, CDR2 YYNGEE. This CDR3 contains 15 residues. The V gene lost 3 bases and the J gene lost 7 bases, with 14 bases spanning the gap. CDR3 amino acids: CASSETGTANSPLHF. The CDR3 DNA sequence: TGTGCCAGCAGCGAGACCGGGACGGCAAATTCACCCCTCCACTTT.

This rearrangement joins TRBV6-1 to TRBJ2-6; D not certain. The germline V gene has CDR1 MNHNS and CDR2 SASEGT. Trimming took 1 base from V and 0 from J, leaving 4 bases between them. CDR3 size: 15 residues. CDR3 nucleotides: TGTGCCAGCAGTGAAGGGGTCTCTGGGGCCAACGTCCTGACTTTC. It translates to CASSEGVSGANVLTF.

There are a few counts of this clonotype. The chain uses TRBV20-1 and TRBJ1-1; D is unresolved. The V and J ends lost 3 bases and 5 bases respectively, with 13 bases between them. The CDR3 length is 13 residues. The V gene's germline CDR1 is DFQATT and CDR2 SNEGSKA (reference sequence). The chain's CDR3 is CSASALSGTEAFF. CDR3 sequence (DNA): TGCAGTGCTAGTGCCCTCTCGGGGACTGAAGCTTTCTTT.

CDR3 DNA: TGTGCCAGCAGCCAACTAGCGGGAGGCAATGAGCAGTTCTTC. It translates to CASSQLAGGNEQFF. J is TRBJ2-1 and V is TRBV4-2, with TRBD2 matching 11 bases. V gave up 2 bases and J gave up 6 bases; unmatched junction bases: 0. Germline V CDR1 and CDR2: LGHNA, YNFKEQ. This CDR3 has 14 residues.

This clonotype was picked up a small number of times. J is TRBJ1-1 and V is TRBV20-1; D not resolved. CDR1 DFQATT and CDR2 SNEGSKA come from the germline V gene (reference sequence). The CDR3 loop spans 14 amino acids. V dropped 3 bases and J dropped 0 bases, with 11 bases sitting between them. The CDR3 DNA reads as TGCAGTGCTAGTGCCGGGGTCTTGAACACTGAAGCTTTCTTT. This encodes CSASAGVLNTEAFF.

This clonotype appeared a few times. V usage is TRBV5-4 and J usage is TRBJ2-7; 7 bases map to TRBD2. The CDR3 totals 15 residues. Germline-derived CDR1 and CDR2 are SGHNT and YYREEE (reference sequence). V shed 4 bases, J shed 7 bases, and the junction held 14 bases outside the gene matches. CDR3 coding DNA: TGTGCCAGCAGCCGAGCAGGGAGGGCCGGAATGGAGCAGTACTTC. This translates into CASSRAGRAGMEQYF.

The rearrangement links TRBV20-1 to TRBJ2-5, with 12 bases identical to TRBD1. The CDR3 is 16 amino acids. Germline CDR1 DFQATT, CDR2 SNEGSKA (reference sequence). V lost 5 bases and J lost 4; bases outside the gene matches: 11. The CDR3: CSAYRDRGLFRETQYF. The CDR3 nucleotides read TGCAGTGCTTACCGGGACAGGGGGCTTTTTAGAGAGACCCAGTACTTC.

The sample holds many counts of this clonotype. The chain couples TRBV6-4 to TRBJ2-7; D gene unclear. The CDR3 is 9 amino acids. V lost 9 bases and J lost 2, with 2 bases in between. CDR1 is MRHNA, CDR2 SNTAGT, per germline. The CDR3 DNA is TGTGCCAGTACCTACGAGCAGTACTTC. It encodes CASTYEQYF.

This clonotype was found a few times. The gene calls are TRBV7-6 and TRBJ2-2, with 12 bases matching TRBD2. CDR1 SGHVS and CDR2 FNYEAQ come from the germline V gene. Germline trimming cut 5 bases from V and 3 bases from J; bases unmatched to any gene: 16. This CDR3 is 20 amino acids long. The CDR3 sequence is CASSPQGPSGGVWDTGELFF. As DNA, the CDR3 is TGTGCCAGCAGCCCCCAAGGACCTAGCGGGGGGGTATGGGACACCGGGGAGCTGTTTTTT.

J is TRBJ2-7 and V is TRBV19; TRBD1 is a possible D gene (5 bases). Trimming left V 4 bases short and J 3 bases short, with 13 bases between. This CDR3 spans 14 amino acids. Germline V gene data show CDR1 as LNHDA and CDR2 as SQIVND (reference sequence). The CDR3 DNA sequence: TGTGCCAGTAGTAAGCCAGGGAACATCTACGAGCAGTACTTC. Translation: CASSKPGNIYEQYF.

This chain joins TRBV30 and TRBJ2-7; D is unresolved. Germline-derived CDR1 and CDR2 are GTSNPN and SVGIG (reference sequence). Between the trimmed V and J ends, which lost 2 bases and 0 bases, there was a span of 2 bases. The CDR3 spans 11 residues. The CDR3 protein is CAWSRSYEQYF. The CDR3 DNA follows: TGTGCCTGGAGTCGCTCCTACGAGCAGTACTTC.

This clonotype was seen a handful of times. The CDR3 region is CASSLHGGRKNTEAFF. DNA for the CDR3: TGTGCCAGCAGCCTCCATGGGGGGCGTAAGAACACTGAAGCTTTCTTT. This sequence joins TRBV3-1 and TRBJ1-1; D possibly corresponds to TRBD1 (6 bases). The CDR3 length is 16 residues. The germline CDR1 and CDR2 sequences are LGHDT and YNNKEL (reference sequence). V shed 4 bases and J shed 1 base, with 16 bases lying between them.

This clonotype was detected only a few times. The chain couples TRBV7-8 to TRBJ1-6; no firm D call. CDR1 is SGHVS, CDR2 FQNEAQ, per germline. There are 14 residues in the CDR3. V was cut by 1 base and J by 6 bases, with 7 bases left in between. In DNA, the CDR3 is TGTGCCAGCAGCTTAGATTCGGTTAATTCACCCCTCCACTTT. It encodes CASSLDSVNSPLHF. Drawing the rest from reference TRBV7-8 and TRBJ1-6, the complete variable domain is GAGVSQSPRYKVAKRGQDVALRCDPISGHVSLFWYQQALGQGPEFLTYFQNEAQLDKSGLPSDRFFAERPEGSVSTLKIQRTQQEDSAVYLCASSLDSVNSPLHFGNGTRLTVT.

This clonotype was seen a few times. The J gene is TRBJ1-1, the V gene TRBV6-1, with 7 bases that match TRBD1. The CDR3 is made up of 13 amino acids. The V and J ends lost 6 bases and 6 bases, in that order; junction bases with no gene match: 7. The germline V gene has CDR1 MNHNS and CDR2 SASEGT. CDR3 protein: CASRRQGIPEAFF. DNA of the CDR3: TGTGCCAGCAGGAGACAGGGTATTCCTGAAGCTTTCTTT.